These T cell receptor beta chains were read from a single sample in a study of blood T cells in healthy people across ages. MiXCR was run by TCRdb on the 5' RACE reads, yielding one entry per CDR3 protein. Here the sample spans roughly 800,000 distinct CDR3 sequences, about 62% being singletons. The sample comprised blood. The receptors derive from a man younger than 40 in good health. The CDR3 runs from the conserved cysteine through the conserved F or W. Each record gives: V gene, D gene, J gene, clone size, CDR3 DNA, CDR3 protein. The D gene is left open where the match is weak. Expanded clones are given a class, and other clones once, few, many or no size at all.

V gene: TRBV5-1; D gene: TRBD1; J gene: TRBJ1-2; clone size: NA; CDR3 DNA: TGCGCCAGCAGCAGACGGACAGGCGGCTACACCTTC; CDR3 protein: CASSRRTGGYTF
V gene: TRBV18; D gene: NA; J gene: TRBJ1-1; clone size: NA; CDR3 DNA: TGTGCCAGCTCCTATTCTGCGGGGGAGAACACTGAAGCTTTCTTT; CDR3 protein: CASSYSAGENTEAFF
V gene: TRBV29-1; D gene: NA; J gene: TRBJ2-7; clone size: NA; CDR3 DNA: TGCAGCGTTGTTGTGACCTACGAGCAGTACTTC; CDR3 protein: CSVVVTYEQYF
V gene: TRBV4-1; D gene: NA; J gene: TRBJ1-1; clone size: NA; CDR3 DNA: TGCGCCAGCAGCCAAGATGACCTGAACACTGAAGCTTTCTTT; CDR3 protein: CASSQDDLNTEAFF
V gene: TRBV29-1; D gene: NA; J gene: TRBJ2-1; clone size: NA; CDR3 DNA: TGCAGCGTGCGGACGGGGAAGGGTGAGCAGTTCTTC; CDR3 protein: CSVRTGKGEQFF
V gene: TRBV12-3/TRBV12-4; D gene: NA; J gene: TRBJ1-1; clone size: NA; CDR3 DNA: TGTGCCAGCACCCCGAACGTCGGGGGTGAAGCTTTCTTT; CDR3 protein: CASTPNVGGEAFF
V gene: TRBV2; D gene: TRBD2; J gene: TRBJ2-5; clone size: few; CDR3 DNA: TGTGCCAGCAGTGACCCTAGCGGGGGGGGGGAGACCCAGTACTTC; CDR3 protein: CASSDPSGGGETQYF
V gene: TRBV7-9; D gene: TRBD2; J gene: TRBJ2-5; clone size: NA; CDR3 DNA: TGTGCCAGCAGCTCCAGACTAGCGGGGTCCCAAGAGACCCAGTACTTC; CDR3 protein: CASSSRLAGSQETQYF
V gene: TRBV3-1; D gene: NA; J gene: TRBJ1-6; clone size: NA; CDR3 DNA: TGTGCCAGCAGCCCGTGGACAGACCCAAGATCACCCCTCCACTTT; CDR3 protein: CASSPWTDPRSPLHF
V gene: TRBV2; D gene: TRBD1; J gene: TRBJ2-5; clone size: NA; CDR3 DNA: TGTGCCAGCCCACCTAGGACAGGGCAGGAGACCCAGTACTTC; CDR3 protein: CASPPRTGQETQYF
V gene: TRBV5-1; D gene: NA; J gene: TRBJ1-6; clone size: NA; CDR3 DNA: TGCGCCAGCAGCTTGGGTTCTGGGGGTTCACCCCTCCACTTT; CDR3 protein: CASSLGSGGSPLHF
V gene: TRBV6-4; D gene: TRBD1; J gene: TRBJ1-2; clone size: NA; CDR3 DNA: TGTGCCAGCAGTGAGGACAGGAATAGTGGTGGCTACACCTTC; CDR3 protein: CASSEDRNSGGYTF
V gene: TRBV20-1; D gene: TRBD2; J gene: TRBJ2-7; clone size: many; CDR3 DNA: TGCAGTGCGGGGGGGACGAACGAGCAGTACTTC; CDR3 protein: CSAGGTNEQYF
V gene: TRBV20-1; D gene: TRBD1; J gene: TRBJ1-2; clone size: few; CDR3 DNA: TGCAGTGCCCCTTCCTTCGACAGGGACGATAACTATGGCTACACCTTC; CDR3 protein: CSAPSFDRDDNYGYTF
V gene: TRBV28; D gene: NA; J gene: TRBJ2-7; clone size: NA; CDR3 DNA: TGTGCCAGCAGTGTTGGCGGATTGAGCTCCTACGAGCAGTACTTC; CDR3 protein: CASSVGGLSSYEQYF
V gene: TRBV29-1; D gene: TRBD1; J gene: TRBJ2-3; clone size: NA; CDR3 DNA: TGCAGCGTCCGGGGACAGGGGAATGGGGTTACAGATACGCAGTATTTT; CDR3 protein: CSVRGQGNGVTDTQYF
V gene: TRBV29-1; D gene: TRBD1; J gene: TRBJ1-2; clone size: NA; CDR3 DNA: TGCAGCGCGCCAGTACAGGGGATGAGTGGCTACACCTTC; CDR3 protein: CSAPVQGMSGYTF
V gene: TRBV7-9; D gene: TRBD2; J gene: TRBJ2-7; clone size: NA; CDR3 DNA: TGTACCAGCAGCTCGGGAGGGACCGAGCAGTACTTC; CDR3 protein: CTSSSGGTEQYF